This T cell receptor (beta chain) emerged from a study of Ad26.COV2.S vaccination and SARS-CoV-2 variants. The overall study: The donor was enrolled in the Ad26.COV2.S arm of the COV1001 trial.

The assay was immunoSEQ multiplex PCR, and TCRdb's table has in-frame clones only and misses some. The table includes about 680,000 clones, more than 70% detected once. Indicated treatment: approximately 18 received Ad26.COV2.S at low or high dose, single or two shots; 5 received placebo; per-sample allocation not given. Sampling took place 63 days after the first vaccine or placebo injection. Unmatched junction bases numbered 2, after V lost 0 bases and J lost 3 bases. The CDR3 has 15 residues. Germline V gene sequence: CDR1 SGHAT, CDR2 FQNNGV. In this sample, this clone turned up a few times. Sequences were derived from peripheral blood, sampled in a trial of Ad26.COV2.S vaccine versus placebo. This chain connects TRBV11-2 to TRBJ2-7; 10 bases line up with TRBD1. This clonotype originated in a person between 18 and 65 years old who received the Ad26.COV2.S COVID-19 vaccine or a placebo. DNA for the CDR3: TGTGCCAGCAGCTTAGAGAGGACAGGGGGCTACGAGCAGTACTTC. Translating it yields CASSLERTGGYEQYF.